One and the same sample provided the 24 T cell receptor beta chains below, sequenced in a study of T cell repertoires in cytomegalovirus infection. TCRdb re-derived calls from the reads in MiXCR, one entry per CDR3 protein. Of about 140,000 distinct CDR3 sequences in the sample, 5.5% to 8% were seen once. Material: PBMCs. Source of these receptors: a human donor in good health (CMV status not recorded). Some clones in this sample may be carry-over from other donors' samples.

This clonotype was counted ten times or more. The chain uses TRBV7-2 and TRBJ1-6; D is uncertain. The germline V and J ends were trimmed by 2 bases and 4 bases, with 12 bases remaining between them. From germline, CDR1 is SGHTA and CDR2 FQGNSA. The CDR3 sequence is 16 residues long. The DNA for the CDR3 is TGTGCCAGCAGCTTAACCGACGGCCATTATAATTCACCCCTCCACTTT. Translated: CASSLTDGHYNSPLHF.

To note about this clonotype: A clone one base away is much larger, so this may be a read error. Here the CDR3 DNA reads TGTGCCAGCAGCTTAAGACAGGGGAGCTATGGCTACAACTTC. Translating it yields CASSLRQGSYGYNF. The chain uses TRBV7-2 and TRBJ1-2, with 8 bases identical to TRBD1. Germline loops: CDR1 SGHTA, CDR2 FQGNSA. The CDR3 contains 14 residues. The full variable domain, its missing parts supplied by reference TRBV7-2 and TRBJ1-2, is GAGVSQSPSNKVTEKGKDVELRCDPISGHTALYWYRQSLGQGLEFLIYFQGNSAPDKSGLPSDRFSAERTGGSVSTLTIQRTQQEDSAVYLCASSLRQGSYGYNFGSGTRLTVV.

This clonotype was picked up many times. The chain uses TRBV6-2 or TRBV6-3 and TRBJ1-2; D not resolved. The CDR3 loop spans 14 amino acids. V dropped 2 bases and J dropped 4 bases, with 11 bases sitting between them. The germline V gene encodes CDR1 MNHEY and CDR2 SVGEGT. CDR3 residues: CASSYAAVPYGYTF. For the CDR3, the DNA is TGTGCCAGCAGTTACGCGGCGGTCCCCTATGGCTACACCTTC.

Many counts were recorded for this clonotype. This chain uses TRBV2 with TRBJ1-1; 7 bases are a match to TRBD1. Per germline, CDR1 SNHLY and CDR2 FYNNEI. The CDR3 is 15 residues long. V shed 3 bases and J 1 base; nucleotides not matched to a gene: 5. CDR3 sequence reads: CASSDRGQWNTEAFF. CDR3 in DNA: TGTGCCAGCAGTGATCGGGGACAGTGGAACACTGAAGCTTTCTTT.

A remark on this clonotype: This may stem from a read error, because a much larger clone lies one nucleotide away. This chain links TRBV7-2 with TRBJ1-2, with TRBD1 identical over 7 bases. This CDR3 comprises 14 residues. Per the germline V gene, CDR1 is SGHTA and CDR2 is FQGNSA. The CDR3 sequence: CVSSLVTGSDGYTF. DNA of the CDR3: TGTGTCAGCAGCTTAGTGACAGGGTCTGATGGCTACACCTTC.

This clonotype was seen ten or more times. This chain uses TRBV29-1 with TRBJ1-4; 8 positions agree with TRBD1. V shed 8 bases and J 13 bases; nucleotides not matched to a gene: 15. The CDR3 runs 13 residues. Germline assignment: CDR1 SQVTM and CDR2 ANQGSEA. The CDR3 DNA follows: TGCAGCCCGGGGGACAGGTTTTTCCGGAGACTGTTTTTT. Amino acids: CSPGDRFFRRLFF.

This clonotype showed up many times. The chain links TRBV20-1 to TRBJ2-5; 8 bases agree with TRBD2. Germline-derived CDR1 and CDR2 are DFQATT and SNEGSKA (reference sequence). V was pared by 8 bases and J by 1 base, with 6 bases of the junction left unmatched. The CDR3 is made up of 13 amino acids. DNA for the CDR3: TGCAGTCCGGCGGGGGGCCTCCAAGAGACCCAGTACTTC. It translates to CSPAGGLQETQYF.

This clonotype was counted at least ten times. The rearrangement uses TRBV28 and TRBJ1-5; D not resolved. The V gene's germline CDR1 is MDHEN and CDR2 SYDVKM. The CDR3 sequence is 15 residues long. Trimming took off 0 bases at V and 0 bases at J, with 6 bases between the two ends. Here the CDR3 DNA reads TGTGCCAGCAGTTTATGGACTGATAGCAATCAGCCCCAGCATTTT. Its translation is CASSLWTDSNQPQHF.

In its sample, this clonotype was seen many times. This chain joins TRBV7-8 and TRBJ2-1, with 8 nucleotides matching TRBD1. Trimming cost V 5 bases and J 1 base; bases outside gene matches: 7. This CDR3 has 16 amino acids. CDR1 SGHVS and CDR2 FQNEAQ come from the germline V gene. Here the CDR3 reads CASSPWTGRSYNEQFF. CDR3 coding DNA: TGTGCCAGCAGCCCGTGGACAGGGAGGTCCTACAATGAGCAGTTCTTC. Based on the CDR3 plus reference TRBV7-8 and TRBJ2-1, the full variable domain is GAGVSQSPRYKVAKRGQDVALRCDPISGHVSLFWYQQALGQGPEFLTYFQNEAQLDKSGLPSDRFFAERPEGSVSTLKIQRTQQEDSAVYLCASSPWTGRSYNEQFFGPGTRLTVL.

V gene TRBV29-1 combines with J gene TRBJ1-2; D gene unclear. V was cut by 4 bases and J by 8 bases, with 14 bases left in between. The CDR3 covers 12 residues. Germline values: CDR1 SQVTM, CDR2 ANQGSEA. Here the CDR3 reads CSVAAGDWGYTF. The CDR3 DNA sequence: TGCAGCGTTGCGGCAGGCGACTGGGGCTACACCTTC.

In regard to this clonotype: With a much larger clone just one base away, this may be a read error. The chain joins TRBV5-3 to TRBJ1-1; D is possibly TRBD1 (5 bases). TRBV5-3 is reported as an ORF; its role is uncertain. Trimming took off 8 bases at V and 0 bases at J, with 14 bases between the two ends. The CDR3 length is 14 residues. CDR3 in DNA: TGTGCCAGCAGCCCGGGACGGATGAACACTGAAGCTTTCTTT. Translated: CASSPGRMNTEAFF.

Ten or more counts support this clonotype. The chain combines TRBV7-2 with TRBJ1-3; a weak D match, TRBD1 (5 bases). This CDR3 comprises 17 residues. The V end lost 5 bases, the J end lost 0 bases, and 17 bases lay between the germline ends. Germline CDR1 and CDR2: SGHTA and FQGNSA. This CDR3 reads CASSRGGAARSGNTIYF. CDR3 nucleotides: TGTGCCAGCAGCCGGGGGGGAGCGGCGCGCTCTGGAAACACCATATATTTT.

This clonotype came up many times. This CDR3 reads CASSQRPQGSTDTQYF. The CDR3 DNA reads as TGTGCCAGCAGCCAACGGCCCCAGGGAAGCACAGATACGCAGTATTTT. This chain joins TRBV7-2 and TRBJ2-3; a weak D match, TRBD1 (5 bases). Germline V gene lookup returns CDR1 SGHTA and CDR2 FQGNSA. This CDR3 region has 16 residues. The ends were cut back, 5 bases at V and 0 bases at J, with 15 bases in the middle.

This clonotype appeared many times. This sequence joins TRBV18 and TRBJ2-7; D gene uncertain. The CDR3 runs 13 residues. Trimming shortened V by 3 bases and J by 7 bases, and 13 bases separated the two germline ends. The germline V gene has CDR1 KGHSH and CDR2 LQKENI. CDR3 sequence: CASSPPTVEEQYF. For the CDR3, the DNA is TGTGCCAGCTCACCCCCTACAGTTGAGGAGCAGTACTTC. Together with reference TRBV18 and TRBJ2-7, the CDR3 gives the full variable domain: NAGVMQNPRHLVRRRGQEARLRCSPMKGHSHVYWYRQLPEEGLKFMVYLQKENIIDESGMPKERFSAEFPKEGPSILRIQQVVRGDSAAYFCASSPPTVEEQYFGPGTRLTVT.

This clonotype was seen repeatedly, ten times or more. The CDR3 sequence: CASSLTSGDGYTF. CDR3 sequence (DNA): TGTGCCAGCAGCTTAACTTCAGGGGACGGCTACACCTTC. The chain joins TRBV7-3 to TRBJ1-2; D is perhaps TRBD1 (6 bases). Deletions cut 0 bases from V and 8 bases from J, with 10 bases between. In germline, CDR1 is SGHTA, CDR2 FQGTGA. The CDR3 sequence is 13 residues long.

This clonotype was counted at least ten times. The V and J genes are TRBV7-2 and TRBJ2-2, with D perhaps TRBD1 or TRBD2 (6 bases each). V shed 3 bases and J shed 4 bases, with 12 bases lying between them. The CDR3 runs 15 residues. The germline CDR1 and CDR2 sequences are SGHTA and FQGNSA. CDR3 bases: TGTGCCAGCAGCTTGGGGGGCCTGGTCACCGGGGAGCTGTTTTTT. Encoded protein: CASSLGGLVTGELFF.

This clonotype was detected many times. The chain combines TRBV7-8 with TRBJ2-7, with a possible D match to TRBD1 (5 bases). V lost 6 bases and J 4 bases, leaving 19 bases between the germline ends. This CDR3 has 15 amino acids. Germline lookup yields CDR1 SGHVS and CDR2 FQNEAQ. The CDR3 loop is CASRVNWGLEYEQYF. Here the CDR3 DNA reads TGTGCCAGCAGAGTAAATTGGGGCTTGGAGTACGAGCAGTACTTC.

This clonotype was counted at least ten times. V is TRBV24-1 and J is TRBJ2-5; 9 bases match TRBD2. V lost 3 bases to trimming and J lost 2 bases; unmatched junction nucleotides: 12. This CDR3 region has 18 residues. CDR1 is KGHDR, CDR2 SFDVKD, per germline. Here the CDR3 DNA reads TGTGCCACCAGTGATCCTACCCTTGGCGGGGGGGGTCAAGAGACCCAGTACTTC. Protein sequence: CATSDPTLGGGGQETQYF.

This clonotype was seen a handful of times. This chain connects TRBV5-1 to TRBJ2-7, with TRBD2 as a possible D gene (6 bases). Trimming shortened V by 2 bases and J by 7 bases, and 13 bases separated the two germline ends. The CDR3 is 13 amino acids. CDR1 and CDR2 from the germline V gene are SGHRS and YFSETQ. CDR3 loop: CASSFGPAGEQYF. The CDR3 bases are TGCGCCAGCAGCTTCGGACCGGCGGGGGAGCAGTACTTC.

This clonotype has ten or more counts. V gene TRBV7-8 combines with J gene TRBJ1-3; D unresolved. Germline CDR1 and CDR2: SGHVS and FQNEAQ. The CDR3 runs to 15 residues. Trimming cost V 1 base and J 4 bases, with 11 bases left between them. The chain's CDR3 is CASSLGLQVGNTIYF. The CDR3, as DNA: TGTGCCAGCAGCTTAGGTCTCCAGGTCGGAAACACCATATATTTT.

The chain recombines TRBV5-1 with TRBJ1-1; possibly TRBD1 for D (6 bases). Germline assignment: CDR1 SGHRS and CDR2 YFSETQ. The CDR3 runs to 14 residues. The V gene lost 4 bases and the J gene lost 7 bases, with 17 bases spanning the gap. CDR3 DNA sequence: TGCGCCAGCAGCCCTAGTCCCGGACAGTTTGAAGCTTTCTTT. This encodes CASSPSPGQFEAFF.

This clonotype has a count of ten or more. V usage is TRBV7-9 and J usage is TRBJ1-5; D ambiguous. This CDR3 has 15 residues. The V and J ends lost 2 bases and 0 bases respectively, with 8 bases between them. Germline-derived CDR1 and CDR2 are SEHNR and FQNEAQ (reference sequence). CDR3 protein: CASSLSQGSNQPQHF. Written as DNA, the CDR3 is TGTGCCAGCAGCTTAAGTCAAGGTAGCAATCAGCCCCAGCATTTT.

This clonotype was counted many times. The gene calls are TRBV4-1 and TRBJ2-5; no reliable D call. Trimming pared 1 base from V and 2 bases from J, leaving 14 bases between. This CDR3 comprises 16 residues. Looked up from germline, CDR1 is MGHRA and CDR2 is YSYEKL. CDR3 bases: TGCGCCAGCAGCCAAGGAGGTAGAGCAGCGCAAGAGACCCAGTACTTC. The encoded protein is CASSQGGRAAQETQYF.

This clonotype has just a few counts. A junction end diverges from the germline sequence, so it may reflect a read error. V usage is TRBV29-1 and J usage is TRBJ2-2; D not resolved. The CDR3 loop spans 12 amino acids. CDR1 and CDR2 from the germline V gene are SQVTM and ANQGSEA. Here the CDR3 reads CSVGSHTGELFF. The CDR3 coding sequence is TGCAGCGTGGGGTCCCACACAGGGGAGCTGTTTTTT.